The T cell receptor beta chain under discussion was sequenced for a study of blood T cell repertoires in COVID-19. For the study at large: Spain, Italy and the United States supplied samples that represented acute and convalescent COVID-19. Nucleic acid was either cDNA or gDNA, and it came from T cells, B-cell-depleted T cells, or PBMCs.

The CDR3 loop spans 15 amino acids. Per the germline V gene, CDR1 is DFQATT and CDR2 is SNEGSKA (reference sequence). Trimming shortened V by 3 bases and J by 2 bases, and 15 bases separated the two germline ends. Original methodology: Estimation of nucleated cell counts relied on the amplification of reference gene primers. TCRdb keeps only in-frame clones here, not all; method: immunoSEQ multiplex PCR. D and trimming were read from the DNA, whereas the V and J calls and clone size are those reported in that table. The sample contains 50,000 or so clones, approximately 80% of which appear only once.

The receptor was isolated from a human donor with active or convalescent COVID-19. The donor label of this sample is uncertain. Sequencing input: peripheral blood. The chain couples TRBV20-1 to TRBJ2-3; D ambiguous. The CDR3 spells CSASLGGDSTDTQYF. The CDR3 bases are TGCAGTGCTAGTCTAGGCGGTGACTCCACAGATACGCAGTATTTT.